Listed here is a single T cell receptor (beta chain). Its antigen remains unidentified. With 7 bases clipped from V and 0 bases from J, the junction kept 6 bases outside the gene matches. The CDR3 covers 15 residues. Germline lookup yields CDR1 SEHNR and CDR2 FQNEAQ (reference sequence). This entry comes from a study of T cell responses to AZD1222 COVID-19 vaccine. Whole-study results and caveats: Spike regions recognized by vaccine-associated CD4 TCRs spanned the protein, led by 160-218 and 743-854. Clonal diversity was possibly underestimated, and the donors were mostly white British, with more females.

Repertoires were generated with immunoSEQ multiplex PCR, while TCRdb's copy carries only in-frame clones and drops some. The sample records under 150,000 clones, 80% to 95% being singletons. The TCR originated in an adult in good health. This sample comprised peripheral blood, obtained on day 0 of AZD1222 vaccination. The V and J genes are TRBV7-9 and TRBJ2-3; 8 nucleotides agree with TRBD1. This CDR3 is CASTPDRASTDTQYF. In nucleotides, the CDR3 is TGTGCCAGCACCCCGGACAGGGCAAGCACAGATACGCAGTATTTT. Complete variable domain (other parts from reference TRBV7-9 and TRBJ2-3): DTGVSQNPRHKITKRGQNVTFRCDPISEHNRLYWYRQTLGQGPEFLTYFQNEAQLEKSRLLSDRFSAERPKGSFSTLEIQRTEQGDSAMYLCASTPDRASTDTQYFGPGTRLTVL.